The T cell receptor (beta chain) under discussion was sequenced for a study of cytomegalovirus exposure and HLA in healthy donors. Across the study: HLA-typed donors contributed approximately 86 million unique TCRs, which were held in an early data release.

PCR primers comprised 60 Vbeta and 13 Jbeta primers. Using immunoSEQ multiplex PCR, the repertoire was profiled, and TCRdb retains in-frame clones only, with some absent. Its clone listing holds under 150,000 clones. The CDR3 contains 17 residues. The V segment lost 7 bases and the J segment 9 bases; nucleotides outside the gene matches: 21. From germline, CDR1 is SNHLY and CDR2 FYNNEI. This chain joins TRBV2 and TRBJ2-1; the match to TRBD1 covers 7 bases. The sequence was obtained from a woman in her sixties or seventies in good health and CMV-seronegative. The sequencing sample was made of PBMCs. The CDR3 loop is CASIRAREPTGYFEQFF. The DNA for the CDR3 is TGTGCCAGCATTAGAGCGCGTGAGCCGACAGGGTACTTTGAGCAGTTCTTC.